Reported below is one T cell receptor (beta chain). There are a few counts of this clonotype. This receptor's antigen is unknown. No base qualities exist here, and no much larger clone lies one base off it. The record originates from a study of T cells after yellow fever vaccination (dated by TCRdb to between 2019 and 2020). With respect to the entire study: The SMART-Seq v4 Ultra Low Input RNA kit was used to prepare libraries from fractions with low cell numbers. To follow T-cell clones before and after both primary and booster YFV17D yellow fever vaccination, bulk TCR alpha and beta repertoires underwent longitudinal sequencing. Two healthy male donors, one aged 18 to 30 and one aged 30 to 40 years, were included in the cohort. Blood was collected at multiple timepoints before and after primary and secondary immunization, and bulk PBMC replicates and cell subsets were isolated. What the research found in general, with its limitations: Most clones expanded after primary vaccination (around 96% of CD4 and around nine tenths of CD8) were re-detected after the booster, suggesting that broad memory maintenance occurred. Computational filtering was required because FACS-sorted repertoires could contain abundant contaminating clonotypes from the bulk population. Because only a couple of donors were included in the study, the extent to which the findings can be generalized is limited. A small share of clonotypes occurred in both CD4 and CD8 compartments, likely arising from convergent recombination. Compared with the primary T-cell response, the secondary T-cell response was weaker but faster, peaking on day 5 rather than day 15.

The treatment or condition label here, explained by the study, means: live attenuated yellow fever vaccine strain. A standard Ficoll-Paque protocol was used to isolate PBMCs from peripheral blood. Dynabeads CD4 and CD8 positive selection kits were used to isolate the CD4 and CD8 T-cell fractions. RNA was extracted with TriZol from bulk PBMCs, CD4 and CD8 fractions, and dextramer-positive and dextramer-negative fractions. Sequences SGHAT (CDR1) and FQNNGV (CDR2) are obtained from the germline V gene. The CDR3 numbers 17 residues from cysteine through phenylalanine. Only the CDR3 DNA stays, 51 bases, in frame from base 1. Between the V and J ends, shortened by 2 bases and 0 bases respectively, the junction contains 14 bases. Synthesis of TCR cDNA relied on 5'RACE template switching, a step that introduced a universal primer site along with unique molecular identifiers. cDNA synthesis was primed from both the TCR alpha and TCR beta constant segments. Library amplification involved two PCR steps, and the second step added sample barcodes and sequencing adapters. Sequencing of the libraries was done on either Illumina HiSeq 2500 (2x100 bp) or NovaSeq (2x150 bp). From the authors' description of their analysis: Reads were demultiplexed and collapsed into UMI consensus sequences with MIGEC, and V(D)J alignment was performed with MiXCR. Clonotypes responding to the vaccine were identified with edgeR on replicate PBMC samples, with the criteria of FDR below 0.01 and a log2 fold change above 5 up to day 15. Bulk clonotypes were assigned CD4 or CD8 identity according to which sequenced CD4 or CD8 repertoire held them at higher abundance. TCRdb reprocessing: public reads trimmed at Q25 with fastp, clones called with MiXCR, in-frame beta chains kept. Rows merge per CDR3 protein into single entries with the most common DNA and genes. What appears here as the V and J calls and clone size reflects TCRdb's work, not the paper's. In all, the sample holds some 250,000 distinct CDR3 sequences, and less than 9% of those were seen once. The ten biggest clones cover about 0.85% of the sample.

The sequence derives from a man under 40 who received the YFV17D yellow fever vaccine. This receptor chain uses TRBV11-2 and TRBJ2-1; the D gene lacks a confident call. The sample consisted of CD4+ T cells sorted from PBMCs, taken 15 days after the yellow fever booster vaccination. The CDR3 region reads CASSLTPVQSSYNEQFF. The nucleotide sequence is given as TGTGCCAGCAGCTTAACCCCCGTGCAAAGCTCCTACAATGAGCAGTTCTTC. Here the CDR3 is joined to the reference TRBV11-2 and TRBJ2-1 genes, and the full variable domain is: EAGVAQSPRYKIIEKRQSVAFWCNPISGHATLYWYQQILGQGPKLLIQFQNNGVVDDSQLPKDRFSAERLKGVDSTLKIQPAKLEDSAVYLCASSLTPVQSSYNEQFFGPGTRLTVL.